This TCR beta chain was identified during a study of T cell responses to AZD1222 COVID-19 vaccine. CDR1 and CDR2 (germline): GTSNPN, SVGIG (reference sequence). With 0 bases removed from V and 1 base from J, the gap between germline ends came to 9 bases. The CDR3 runs 14 residues. The assay was immunoSEQ multiplex PCR, and TCRdb's table has in-frame clones only and misses some. The sample lists about 110,000 clones, 87% seen once, with about 5% in the top ten. The chain joins TRBV30 to TRBJ1-1, with D possibly matching TRBD1 (5 bases). The material sequenced was peripheral blood, taken on day 0 of AZD1222 vaccination. This receptor was identified in an adult in good health. The CDR3 nucleotides read TGTGCCTGGAGTGTAGGGGTTACGAACACTGAAGCTTTCTTT. Amino acids: CAWSVGVTNTEAFF.